This passage covers 2 T cell receptor beta chains from one sample sequenced in a study of blood T cell repertoires in COVID-19. The protocol was immunoSEQ multiplex PCR, while the TCRdb copy is restricted to in-frame clones and leaves out a portion. This table holds some 250,000 clones, about 90% found once. Sample: PBMCs or T cells enriched from blood (not recorded which). The source of these receptors is a human donor in a cohort exposed to, infected with or recovered from COVID-19 (not recorded which). The donor label of this sample is uncertain.

The gene calls are TRBV19 and TRBJ1-2; 7 bases align to TRBD1. CDR3 length: 14 amino acids. Germline CDR1 LNHDA, CDR2 SQIVND (reference sequence). The ends lost 3 bases at V and 8 bases at J; junction bases unmatched: 9. The CDR3 region has the DNA TGTGCCAGTAGTATTGGAGGGACAGCGACAGGCTACACCTTC. Translating it yields CASSIGGTATGYTF.

CDR3 residues: CARTDRDSGNTIYF. DNA of the CDR3: TGTGCCAGGACAGACCGAGACTCTGGAAACACCATATATTTT. The chain carries TRBV21-1 and TRBJ1-3; the D call of TRBD1 is as the table states it, not checked on the DNA. TRBV21-1 counts as a pseudogene. The CDR3 has 14 amino acids.